This T cell receptor beta chain was sequenced in a study of blood T cell repertoires in COVID-19. At the level of the study: Nucleic acid was either cDNA or gDNA, and it came from T cells, B-cell-depleted T cells, or PBMCs.

This clone was seen a handful of times. From germline, CDR1 is SGHVS and CDR2 FQNEAQ. Unmatched junction bases numbered 10, after V lost 7 bases and J lost 0 bases. The CDR3 covers 16 residues. Per the original methods: Nucleated cell number was recorded as an estimate derived from reference gene primer amplification. Libraries were prepared by immunoSEQ multiplex PCR; TCRdb keeps only in-frame clonotypes and omits some of them. V and J calls and clone size are copied from that table; D and trimming were computed from the DNA. The sample has 300,000 to 450,000 clones, about 87% seen once. Living in under 30 US areas, the participants were between about 18 and 90 years of age. Researchers sorted participants into cohorts using their self-reported clinical history.

This TCR derives from a young man who had recovered from COVID-19. The rearrangement uses TRBV7-8 and TRBJ1-1, with 8 bases matching TRBD1. The sample comprised PBMCs or T cells enriched from blood (not recorded which). As DNA, the CDR3 is TGTGCCAGCACACGTCGGACAGGGAGCTTGAACACTGAAGCTTTCTTT. It translates to CASTRRTGSLNTEAFF. The complete variable domain, with remaining parts taken from reference TRBV7-8 and TRBJ1-1, reads GAGVSQSPRYKVAKRGQDVALRCDPISGHVSLFWYQQALGQGPEFLTYFQNEAQLDKSGLPSDRFFAERPEGSVSTLKIQRTQQEDSAVYLCASTRRTGSLNTEAFFGQGTRLTVV.